One sample yielded the 7 T cell receptor beta chains listed below, sequenced in a study of cytomegalovirus exposure and HLA in healthy donors. Both 60 Vbeta primers and 13 Jbeta primers went into the PCR. Only in-frame clones appear in the TCRdb table, and some are missing; sequencing was by immunoSEQ multiplex PCR. Of about 140,000 clones listed, 75% to 90% are singletons. Sequencing input: PBMCs. The receptors shown here come from a female donor in good health and CMV-seronegative.

This chain connects TRBV7-6 to TRBJ1-5; the D gene is possibly TRBD1 (5 bases). CDR1 and CDR2 (germline): SGHVS, FNYEAQ. Trimming shortened V by 1 base and J by 1 base, and 11 bases separated the two germline ends. The CDR3 has 16 residues. The CDR3 region is CASSLGWGGSNQPQHF. The CDR3 DNA reads as TGTGCCAGCAGCTTAGGGTGGGGGGGGAGCAATCAGCCCCAGCATTTT.

V is TRBV30 and J is TRBJ1-2; D is uncertain. In germline, CDR1 is GTSNPN, CDR2 SVGIG (reference sequence). V shed 0 bases and J shed 5 bases, with 7 bases lying between them. The CDR3 length is 12 residues. The CDR3: CAWSVEGYGYTF. The CDR3 DNA sequence: TGTGCCTGGAGTGTCGAGGGATATGGCTACACCTTC.

The rearrangement joins TRBV6-5 to TRBJ1-4, with TRBD1 identical over 8 bases. Germline CDR1 and CDR2: MNHEY and SVGAGI. The CDR3 sequence is 15 residues long. Unmatched junction bases numbered 5, after V lost 0 bases and J lost 8 bases. DNA for the CDR3: TGTGCCAGCAGTTACTCGGGGCAGGGGGCAGAAAAACTGTTTTTT. Residues: CASSYSGQGAEKLFF.

V is TRBV28 and J is TRBJ2-7; D might be TRBD1 (6 bases). The CDR3 sequence is 19 residues long. V shed 2 bases and J shed 3 bases, with 26 bases lying between them. Germline loops: CDR1 MDHEN, CDR2 SYDVKM. The CDR3 DNA sequence: TGTGCCAGCAGTTTAGTTAGGACAGCACGCCAGAGGGGAAGCTACGAGCAGTACTTC. As protein: CASSLVRTARQRGSYEQYF. Using reference TRBV28 and TRBJ2-7 for the parts outside the CDR3, the full variable domain is DVKVTQSSRYLVKRTGEKVFLECVQDMDHENMFWYRQDPGLGLRLIYFSYDVKMKEKGDIPEGYSVSREKKERFSLILESASTNQTSMYLCASSLVRTARQRGSYEQYFGPGTRLTVT.

The CDR3 bases are TGTCGACACAGGGGCCTAGCGGGAGGCGAGCAGTACTTC. Residues: CRHRGLAGGEQYF. The J gene is TRBJ2-7, the V gene TRBV6-1; 11 nucleotides line up with TRBD2. Germline V CDR1 and CDR2: MNHNS, SASEGT. This CDR3 is built from 13 residues.

J is TRBJ1-1 and V is TRBV5-1, with 8 bases that match TRBD1. V was clipped by 4 bases and J by 3 bases; unmatched bases: 11. In germline, CDR1 is SGHRS, CDR2 YFSETQ. The CDR3 length is 16 residues. DNA of the CDR3: TGCGCCAGCAGCCCAGGGGGCTATTTCCCCCACACTGAAGCTTTCTTT. Its protein is CASSPGGYFPHTEAFF.

This clone has only one observation. Here the CDR3 DNA reads TGTGCCAGCAGCCAAGGTTACAGTTCTGAAGCTTTCTTT. Translation: CASSQGYSSEAFF. The gene calls are TRBV16 and TRBJ1-1; no clear D gene. Germline loops: CDR1 KGHSY, CDR2 FQNENV. The CDR3 covers 13 residues. The ends were cut back, 2 bases at V and 6 bases at J, with 10 bases in the middle.